The sequence of this T cell receptor (beta chain) was determined in a study of T-cell memory formation after mild COVID-19. Points from the study as a whole: Memory sampled before infection contained some responding clones, suggesting cross-reactive memory joined. Contracting clones localized mainly to CM and EM when CD4+ and mainly to EMRA when CD8+. What remained unconfirmed was the SARS-CoV-2 specificity of second-wave clones peaking on day 37.

5'RACE primed from the constant segment yielded TCR alpha and TCR beta cDNA libraries bearing sample barcodes and UMIs. MiXCR, applied by TCRdb to the 5' RACE reads, yields one record per CDR3 protein. The table has under 700,000 distinct CDR3 sequences, roughly 21% seen once. With respect to this clonotype: The antigen remains undetermined.

The V gene lost 0 bases and the J gene lost 8 bases, with 7 bases spanning the gap. The CDR3 runs to 13 residues. The V gene's germline CDR1 is MNHEY and CDR2 SMNVEV (reference sequence). The sequencing input was PBMCs or a T cell subset sorted from them (not recorded which). The V gene is TRBV27, the J gene TRBJ2-2; no clear D. This TCR was recovered from an adult woman who had mild COVID-19 (a few samples of this study predate the infection). Cell type and time point are not known. DNA for the CDR3: TGTGCCAGCAGTTTATCGATAGTGGGGGAGCTGTTTTTT. Translation gives CASSLSIVGELFF.